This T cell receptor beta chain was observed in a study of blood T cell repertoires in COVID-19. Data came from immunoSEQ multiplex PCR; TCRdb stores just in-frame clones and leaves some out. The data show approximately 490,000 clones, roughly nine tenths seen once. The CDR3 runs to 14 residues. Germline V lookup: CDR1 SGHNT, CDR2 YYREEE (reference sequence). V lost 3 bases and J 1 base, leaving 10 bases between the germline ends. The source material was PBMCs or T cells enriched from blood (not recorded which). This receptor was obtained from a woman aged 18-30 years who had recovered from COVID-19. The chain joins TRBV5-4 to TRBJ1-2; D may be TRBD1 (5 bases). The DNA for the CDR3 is TGTGCCAGCAGCTCGAACCAGGGTAACTATGGCTACACCTTC. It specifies CASSSNQGNYGYTF. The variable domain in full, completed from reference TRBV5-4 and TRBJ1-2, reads ETGVTQSPTHLIKTRGQQVTLRCSSQSGHNTVSWYQQALGQGPQFIFQYYREEENGRGNFPPRFSGLQFPNYSSELNVNALELDDSALYLCASSSNQGNYGYTFGSGTRLTVV.